Below are 30 T cell receptor beta chains sequenced from a single sample in a study of T cell repertoires in ileal Crohn's disease. TCRdb keeps only in-frame clones here, not all; method: immunoSEQ multiplex PCR. The sample lists over 7,500 clones, less than 85% occurring once. Sequencing was done on a sample of ileal tissue. The receptors come from an adult with Crohn's disease.

The chain combines TRBV6-4 with TRBJ1-1, with D possibly being TRBD1 (6 bases). V was cut by 3 bases and J by 6 bases, with 11 bases left in between. This CDR3 comprises 13 residues. In germline, CDR1 is MRHNA, CDR2 SNTAGT. The CDR3, as DNA: TGTGCCAGCAGTGAAAATTACAGGGCTGAAGCTTTCTTT. Translated: CASSENYRAEAFF.

The chain combines TRBV6-4 with TRBJ2-5, with D perhaps TRBD1 (5 bases). Germline V lookup: CDR1 MRHNA, CDR2 SNTAGT. Trimming took off 4 bases at V and 4 bases at J, with 16 bases between the two ends. The CDR3 length is 15 residues. The CDR3 protein is CASSARVGAGETQYF. CDR3 coding DNA: TGTGCCAGCAGTGCGCGTGTAGGGGCCGGAGAGACCCAGTACTTC.

Here the CDR3 reads CASTLQGNNEQFF. DNA for the CDR3: TGTGCCAGCACCCTACAGGGAAACAATGAGCAGTTCTTC. The V and J genes are TRBV6-6 and TRBJ2-1; possible D gene TRBD1, 6 bases. V was pared by 7 bases and J by 5 bases, with 12 bases between. The CDR3 length is 13 residues. Germline lookup yields CDR1 MNHNY and CDR2 SVGAGI (reference sequence).

A few counts support this clone. This chain uses TRBV28 with TRBJ1-4; D is unresolved. V was pared by 7 bases and J by 6 bases, with 15 bases between. The CDR3 extends over 14 amino acids. Germline CDR1 and CDR2: MDHEN and SYDVKM. The CDR3 DNA reads as TGTGCCAGCATTTCGGGGTCCGGCTATGAAAAACTGTTTTTT. Its translation: CASISGSGYEKLFF.

This clone has more than one count but fewer than ten. The chain recombines TRBV2 with TRBJ1-4; no reliable D call. Germline loops: CDR1 SNHLY, CDR2 FYNNEI. This CDR3 contains 13 residues. Trimming took 4 bases from V and 5 from J, leaving 8 bases between them. The DNA for the CDR3 is TGTGCCAGCAGTGTGGTCAGAAATGAAAAACTGTTTTTT. This translates into CASSVVRNEKLFF.

This chain uses TRBV5-1 with TRBJ2-1; weak D call: TRBD1 (6 bases). The CDR3 covers 16 residues. Trimming took 0 bases from V and 2 from J, leaving 12 bases between them. Germline V gene data show CDR1 as SGHRS and CDR2 as YFSETQ. The DNA of the CDR3 is TGCGCCAGCAGCTTGGCGCAGGGGAATACCTACAATGAGCAGTTCTTC. It codes for CASSLAQGNTYNEQFF.

The rearrangement joins TRBV2 to TRBJ2-7, with TRBD1 matching over 11 bases. This CDR3 has 15 residues. The germline V gene has CDR1 SNHLY and CDR2 FYNNEI. With V trimmed by 6 bases and J by 4 bases, 8 bases remained unmatched. CDR3 region: CASRPGQGVRYEQYF. Here the CDR3 DNA reads TGTGCCAGCAGACCGGGACAGGGGGTGAGGTACGAGCAGTACTTC.

This sequence joins TRBV27 and TRBJ1-1; the D gene is possibly TRBD1 (5 bases). Germline V lookup: CDR1 MNHEY, CDR2 SMNVEV (reference sequence). The CDR3 is 11 residues long. V was shortened by 5 bases and J by 8 bases, with 9 bases between the two germline ends. For the CDR3, the DNA is TGTGCCAGCAGTAGGCAGGGCGAAGCTTTCTTT. This codes for CASSRQGEAFF.

This chain links TRBV6-1 with TRBJ1-2; D not certain. V was pared by 4 bases and J by 3 bases, with 9 bases between. Looked up from germline, CDR1 is MNHNS and CDR2 is SASEGT. The CDR3 is 13 amino acids. CDR3 bases: TGTGCCAGCAGTGTGAACAGATACTATGGCTACACCTTC. Translated, it gives CASSVNRYYGYTF.

In its sample, this clone ranks as medium-sized. The J gene is TRBJ2-1, the V gene TRBV6-6; no clear D gene. The CDR3 is made up of 15 amino acids. The germline gives CDR1 MNHNY, CDR2 SVGAGI (reference sequence). Deletions cut 7 bases from V and 0 bases from J, with 13 bases between. As DNA, the CDR3 is TGTGCCAGCATTGACACACTGAGCTCCTACAATGAGCAGTTCTTC. This encodes CASIDTLSSYNEQFF.

A few counts support this clone. This chain uses TRBV4-1 with TRBJ2-5; unclear D gene. The CDR3 runs to 12 residues. Germline V gene data show CDR1 as MGHRA and CDR2 as YSYEKL. V dropped 0 bases and J dropped 6 bases, with 5 bases sitting between them. The chain's CDR3 is CASSQESKTQYF. Here the CDR3 DNA reads TGCGCCAGCAGCCAAGAATCAAAGACCCAGTACTTC.

In its sample, this clone was seen once. The rearrangement joins TRBV10-2 to TRBJ1-2, with TRBD1 as a possible D gene (5 bases). The CDR3 runs to 13 residues. Germline CDR1 reads WSHSY; CDR2 reads SAAADI. V was cut by 5 bases and J by 4 bases, with 11 bases left in between. The CDR3 DNA reads as TGCGCCAGCAGTCCGGGGGTAGGCTATGGCTACACCTTC. This gives the protein CASSPGVGYGYTF.

This clone has only a few counts. The chain carries TRBV27 and TRBJ1-2, with 12 bases lining up with TRBD1. Trimming cost V 0 bases and J 7 bases; bases outside gene matches: 15. The CDR3 has 19 amino acids. Germline CDR1 and CDR2: MNHEY and SMNVEV (reference sequence). The CDR3, as DNA: TGTGCCAGCAGTTTATCGATGATGAGGGGACAGGGGGCCGAGGGTGGCTACACCTTC. Protein sequence: CASSLSMMRGQGAEGGYTF.

The chain combines TRBV7-2 with TRBJ1-2, with TRBD1 as a possible D gene (5 bases). CDR1 and CDR2 (germline): SGHTA, FQGNSA. The length of the CDR3 is 13 residues. Trimming removed 5 bases at V and 8 bases at J, with 15 bases between. CDR3 nucleotides: TGTGCCAGCAGCACGATCAGGGCGGGGGGCTACACCTTC. Translating it yields CASSTIRAGGYTF.

V is TRBV27 and J is TRBJ2-1; TRBD2 matches at 15 bases. The germline gives CDR1 MNHEY, CDR2 SMNVEV (reference sequence). The trim removed 5 bases at V and 4 bases at J, leaving 6 bases unmatched. The CDR3 has 17 amino acids. The CDR3 sequence: CASSSGTSGRRYNEQFF. CDR3 bases: TGTGCCAGCAGTAGCGGGACTAGCGGGAGGAGGTACAATGAGCAGTTCTTC.

V is TRBV6-1 and J is TRBJ2-7; 8 bases fit TRBD2. Trimming cost V 4 bases and J 0 bases; bases outside gene matches: 5. The germline V gene has CDR1 MNHNS and CDR2 SASEGT. The CDR3 extends over 15 amino acids. The CDR3 here is CASSGLTSVSYEQYF. The DNA of the CDR3 is TGTGCCAGCAGTGGCCTGACTAGCGTCTCCTACGAGCAGTACTTC.

V and J are TRBV7-2 and TRBJ1-1; D uncertain. This CDR3 is built from 14 residues. The germline V gene has CDR1 SGHTA and CDR2 FQGNSA. Trimming took off 1 base at V and 4 bases at J, with 10 bases between the two ends. CDR3 nucleotides: TGTGCCAGCAGCTTAGGACGGACTCTCACTGAAGCTTTCTTT. Its translation: CASSLGRTLTEAFF.

V gene TRBV9 combines with J gene TRBJ2-2; 7 bases line up with TRBD1. J lost 6 bases, V lost 2 bases, and 7 bases had no gene match. The length of the CDR3 is 15 residues. Germline V CDR1 and CDR2: SGDLS, YYNGEE. Written as DNA, the CDR3 is TGTGCCAGCAGCGTGAGAGGGGGCGCATCCGGGGAGCTGTTTTTT. Its translation is CASSVRGGASGELFF.

The chain carries TRBV5-5 and TRBJ1-2; TRBD1 agrees at 11 bases. The CDR3 contains 14 residues. The J segment lost 8 bases and the V segment lost 3 bases, leaving 6 bases of the junction unmatched. Germline CDR1 reads SGHKS; CDR2 reads YYEKEE (reference sequence). DNA for the CDR3: TGTGCCAGCAGCTATAGGACAGGGGGCGAGGGCTACACCTTC. Its translation: CASSYRTGGEGYTF.

This clone was found once. The chain combines TRBV19 with TRBJ2-7; D may be TRBD1 (5 bases). This CDR3 has 15 residues. Germline CDR1 reads LNHDA; CDR2 reads SQIVND (reference sequence). Trimming removed 1 base from V and 0 bases from J, with 10 bases in between. The CDR3 DNA follows: TGTGCCAGTAGTATAGGACAGATCCCCTCCTACGAGCAGTACTTC. The encoded protein is CASSIGQIPSYEQYF.

V and J are TRBV5-1 and TRBJ2-3, with D maybe TRBD2 (6 bases). Trimming pared 5 bases from V and 5 bases from J, leaving 18 bases between. Germline CDR1 is SGHRS and CDR2 is YFSETQ. This CDR3 spans 15 amino acids. As DNA, the CDR3 is TGCGCCAGCAGACGTTCCGCGGGGCCCGGAGATACGCAGTATTTT. As protein: CASRRSAGPGDTQYF. Using reference TRBV5-1 and TRBJ2-3 for the parts outside the CDR3, the full variable domain is KAGVTQTPRYLIKTRGQQVTLSCSPISGHRSVSWYQQTPGQGLQFLFEYFSETQRNKGNFPGRFSGRQFSNSRSEMNVSTLELGDSALYLCASRRSAGPGDTQYFGPGTRLTVL.

The chain is built from TRBV2 and TRBJ2-7, with TRBD2 matching 8 bases. CDR1 is SNHLY, CDR2 FYNNEI, per germline. J was trimmed by 5 bases and V by 0 bases; bases with no gene match: 18. The CDR3 loop spans 19 amino acids. CDR3 bases: TGTGCCAGCAGTGAAGCTGCGTGGGGGACTAGAAGGAGGATAAACGAGCAGTACTTC. Translation gives CASSEAAWGTRRRINEQYF.

The chain carries TRBV6-6 and TRBJ2-1, with 11 bases identical to TRBD2. The trim removed 5 bases at V and 4 bases at J, leaving 1 base unmatched. The CDR3 extends over 14 amino acids. The V gene's germline CDR1 is MNHNY and CDR2 SVGAGI (reference sequence). CDR3 DNA: TGTGCCAGCAGTCTAGCGGGAGGATACAATGAGCAGTTCTTC. It encodes CASSLAGGYNEQFF.

The chain joins TRBV5-4 to TRBJ2-7; maybe TRBD2 (5 bases). CDR1 and CDR2 from the germline V gene are SGHNT and YYREEE (reference sequence). The CDR3 sequence is 13 residues long. V gave up 1 base and J gave up 5 bases, with 10 bases separating them. CDR3 in amino acids: CASSLTRAHEQYF. In nucleotides, the CDR3 is TGTGCCAGCAGCTTGACTAGAGCTCACGAGCAGTACTTC.

A few counts support this clone. The chain joins TRBV7-2 to TRBJ1-4; 9 bases fit TRBD1. CDR1 and CDR2 from the germline V gene are SGHTA and FQGNSA. V shed 2 bases and J 7 bases; nucleotides not matched to a gene: 5. CDR3 length: 15 residues. The CDR3 nucleotides read TGTGCCAGCAGCTTAACCGGGACAGGGAGTGAAAAACTGTTTTTT. This codes for CASSLTGTGSEKLFF. The full variable domain, completed using reference TRBV7-2 and TRBJ1-4, is GAGVSQSPSNKVTEKGKDVELRCDPISGHTALYWYRQSLGQGLEFLIYFQGNSAPDKSGLPSDRFSAERTGGSVSTLTIQRTQQEDSAVYLCASSLTGTGSEKLFFGSGTQLSVL.

This clone was seen once. The chain is built from TRBV2 and TRBJ1-2; D unclear. The CDR3 totals 14 residues. Germline CDR1 and CDR2: SNHLY and FYNNEI. Deletions cut 5 bases from V and 5 bases from J, with 15 bases between. The DNA of the CDR3 is TGTGCCAGCAGTAGTGACACCAGTGGGTATGGCTACACCTTC. This translates into CASSSDTSGYGYTF. The full variable domain, its missing parts supplied by reference TRBV2 and TRBJ1-2, is EPEVTQTPSHQVTQMGQEVILRCVPISNHLYFYWYRQILGQKVEFLVSFYNNEISEKSEIFDDQFSVERPDGSNFTLKIRSTKLEDSAMYFCASSSDTSGYGYTFGSGTRLTVV.

This sequence joins TRBV14 and TRBJ2-1; D is perhaps TRBD2 (8 bases). The CDR3 is made up of 16 amino acids. Germline lookup yields CDR1 SGHDN and CDR2 FVKESK. V lost 4 bases and J lost 8, with 21 bases in between. CDR3 residues: CASSRLGSGTVDEQFF. CDR3 DNA sequence: TGTGCCAGCAGCCGCCTGGGTAGCGGGACAGTAGATGAGCAGTTCTTC. Together with reference TRBV14 and TRBJ2-1, the CDR3 gives the full variable domain: EAGVTQFPSHSVIEKGQTVTLRCDPISGHDNLYWYRRVMGKEIKFLLHFVKESKQDESGMPNNRFLAERTGGTYSTLKVQPAELEDSGVYFCASSRLGSGTVDEQFFGPGTRLTVL.

The chain uses TRBV5-4 and TRBJ2-1, with 8 nucleotides matching TRBD2. Germline V gene sequence: CDR1 SGHNT, CDR2 YYREEE (reference sequence). V was clipped by 4 bases and J by 6 bases; unmatched bases: 12. This CDR3 comprises 16 residues. CDR3 amino acids: CASSPQLAAKGNEQFF. The CDR3 DNA follows: TGTGCCAGCAGCCCCCAACTAGCGGCGAAGGGCAATGAGCAGTTCTTC.

V and J are TRBV5-1 and TRBJ2-2; tentative D call: TRBD1 (6 bases). This CDR3 is 13 amino acids long. Deletions cut 4 bases from V and 5 bases from J, with 9 bases between. Germline values: CDR1 SGHRS, CDR2 YFSETQ. The CDR3 protein is CASSGDKTGELFF. The CDR3 DNA reads as TGCGCCAGCAGCGGGGACAAGACCGGGGAGCTGTTTTTT.

For the CDR3, the DNA is TGCGCCAGCAGCTTGACAGGAGTCGGTGGCTACACCTTC. It translates to CASSLTGVGGYTF. The chain is built from TRBV5-1 and TRBJ1-2; D may be TRBD1 (5 bases). Germline loops: CDR1 SGHRS, CDR2 YFSETQ. The CDR3 spans 13 residues. V shed 1 base and J shed 7 bases, with 11 bases lying between them.